This is a list of T cell receptor beta chains from one sample in a study of blood T cell repertoires in COVID-19. The data were produced by immunoSEQ multiplex PCR, yet TCRdb's version contains in-frame clones alone and is incomplete. The sample holds 150,000 to 250,000 clones, 94% seen once. Material for sequencing was peripheral blood. These receptors were collected from a young man with COVID-19, enrolled during active disease. The CDR3 runs from the conserved cysteine through the conserved F or W. The order of the fields is V gene, clone size, J gene, D gene, CDR3 length, CDR3 DNA, CDR3 protein. D genes are given only for firm matches. The size of a clone is reported for some rows only, either as once, few or many, or as a class for expanded clones.

V gene: TRBV7-3; clone size: .; J gene: TRBJ2-1; D gene: TRBD2; CDR3 length: 15; CDR3 DNA: TGTGCCAGCAGCTCCCTAGCGGGGGGGCGCAATGAGCAGTTCTTC; CDR3 protein: CASSSLAGGRNEQFF
V gene: TRBV27; clone size: .; J gene: TRBJ2-4; D gene: TRBD2; CDR3 length: 16; CDR3 DNA: TGTGCCAGCAGTTTAAAGGGACTAATAGCCAAAAACATTCAGTACTTC; CDR3 protein: CASSLKGLIAKNIQYF
V gene: TRBV5-4; clone size: .; J gene: TRBJ2-2; D gene: TRBD2; CDR3 length: 15; CDR3 DNA: TGTGCCAGCAGCCCCGGACTAGCGGGCACCGGGGAGCTGTTTTTT; CDR3 protein: CASSPGLAGTGELFF
V gene: TRBV6-5; clone size: once; J gene: TRBJ1-2; D gene: .; CDR3 length: 11; CDR3 DNA: TGTGCCACCGAGGGTACCACTGGCTACACCTTC; CDR3 protein: CATEGTTGYTF
V gene: TRBV25-1; clone size: .; J gene: TRBJ2-7; D gene: TRBD1; CDR3 length: 15; CDR3 DNA: TGTGCCAGCAGTGAATATAGTGGGACAGGGGAAGAGCAGTACTTC; CDR3 protein: CASSEYSGTGEEQYF
V gene: TRBV7-2; clone size: .; J gene: TRBJ1-2; D gene: TRBD1; CDR3 length: 13; CDR3 DNA: TGTGCCAGCAGCAAAACAGGGGGCAACGGCTACACCTTC; CDR3 protein: CASSKTGGNGYTF
V gene: TRBV19; clone size: .; J gene: TRBJ1-1; D gene: TRBD1; CDR3 length: 15; CDR3 DNA: TGTGCCAGTAGTATACAGGGGGCGGGTAACACTGAAGCTTTCTTT; CDR3 protein: CASSIQGAGNTEAFF
V gene: TRBV6-5; clone size: .; J gene: TRBJ1-1; D gene: TRBD1; CDR3 length: 15; CDR3 DNA: TGTGCCAGCAGATATCAAGGGGGCGCAGGGGCTGAAGCTTTCTTT; CDR3 protein: CASRYQGGAGAEAFF
V gene: TRBV7-3; clone size: .; J gene: TRBJ1-1; D gene: .; CDR3 length: 13; CDR3 DNA: TGTGCCAGCAGGCTTTCGGGTAACACTGAAGCTTTCTTT; CDR3 protein: CASRLSGNTEAFF
V gene: TRBV6-7; clone size: .; J gene: TRBJ2-7; D gene: .; CDR3 length: 12; CDR3 DNA: TGTGCCAGCACCCCCAGGGGCCACGAGCAGTACTTC; CDR3 protein: CASTPRGHEQYF
V gene: TRBV12-3/TRBV12-4; clone size: .; J gene: TRBJ1-5; D gene: .; CDR3 length: 12; CDR3 DNA: TGTGCCAGCAGTTTAGACAGTCAGCCCCAGCATTTT; CDR3 protein: CASSLDSQPQHF
V gene: TRBV29-1; clone size: .; J gene: TRBJ1-5; D gene: TRBD1; CDR3 length: 15; CDR3 DNA: TGCAGCGTTGAGGTAGGGACAGGGGGCAATCAGCCCCAGCATTTT; CDR3 protein: CSVEVGTGGNQPQHF
V gene: TRBV19; clone size: .; J gene: TRBJ1-1; D gene: .; CDR3 length: 11; CDR3 DNA: TGTGCCAGTAGTAGGACATTTGGAGCTTTCTTT; CDR3 protein: CASSRTFGAFF
V gene: TRBV28; clone size: .; J gene: TRBJ2-7; D gene: TRBD1; CDR3 length: 15; CDR3 DNA: TGTGCCAGCAGCGTAGGACAGGTCGGGAACTACGAGCAGTACTTC; CDR3 protein: CASSVGQVGNYEQYF
V gene: TRBV19; clone size: .; J gene: TRBJ1-6; D gene: .; CDR3 length: 12; CDR3 DNA: TGTGCCAGTAGTAACTCGGGTTCACCCCTCCACTTT; CDR3 protein: CASSNSGSPLHF
V gene: TRBV18; clone size: few; J gene: TRBJ2-7; D gene: .; CDR3 length: 14; CDR3 DNA: TGTGCCAGCTCACGAGCAGGTCGCTCCTACGAGCAGTACTTC; CDR3 protein: CASSRAGRSYEQYF
V gene: TRBV7-9; clone size: .; J gene: TRBJ2-1; D gene: TRBD2; CDR3 length: 16; CDR3 DNA: TGTGCCAGCAGCTTAGATTCGGGGGGCTCCTACAATGAGCAGTTCTTC; CDR3 protein: CASSLDSGGSYNEQFF
V gene: TRBV9; clone size: .; J gene: TRBJ2-3; D gene: .; CDR3 length: 15; CDR3 DNA: TGTGCCAGCAGCGTCCGGGTCGAACCCACAGATACGCAGTATTTT; CDR3 protein: CASSVRVEPTDTQYF
V gene: TRBV5-1; clone size: .; J gene: TRBJ2-3; D gene: TRBD1; CDR3 length: 18; CDR3 DNA: TGCGCCAGCAGCCAGGGACAGTTGTGGGATGCTAGCACAGATACGCAGTATTTT; CDR3 protein: CASSQGQLWDASTDTQYF
V gene: TRBV7-9; clone size: .; J gene: TRBJ1-3; D gene: TRBD1; CDR3 length: 16; CDR3 DNA: TGTGCCAGCAGCCCAGACAGGGGGCTCTCTGGAAACACCATATATTTT; CDR3 protein: CASSPDRGLSGNTIYF
V gene: TRBV3-1/TRBV3-2; clone size: .; J gene: TRBJ1-2; D gene: TRBD1; CDR3 length: 13; CDR3 DNA: TGTGCCAGCAGCCAAGGGACAGGCTATGGCTACACCTTC; CDR3 protein: CASSQGTGYGYTF
V gene: TRBV27; clone size: .; J gene: TRBJ2-7; D gene: .; CDR3 length: 15; CDR3 DNA: TGTGCCAGCAGTACCCAAGGGGACATTTTCTACGAGCAGTACTTC; CDR3 protein: CASSTQGDIFYEQYF
V gene: TRBV5-1; clone size: .; J gene: TRBJ2-7; D gene: .; CDR3 length: 16; CDR3 DNA: TGCGCCAGCAGCTTGGAGTCCCCACCACTCCTCTACGAGCAGTACTTC; CDR3 protein: CASSLESPPLLYEQYF
V gene: TRBV18; clone size: .; J gene: TRBJ2-7; D gene: TRBD1; CDR3 length: 16; CDR3 DNA: TGTGCCAGCTCACCACGCGGCGGACAGGGGTCGAACGAGCAGTACTTC; CDR3 protein: CASSPRGGQGSNEQYF
V gene: TRBV5-4; clone size: .; J gene: TRBJ1-2; D gene: .; CDR3 length: 15; CDR3 DNA: TGTGCCAGCAGCCCGGGAGCAGGACCTAGCTTCGGCTACACCTTC; CDR3 protein: CASSPGAGPSFGYTF
V gene: TRBV4-1; clone size: .; J gene: TRBJ1-5; D gene: TRBD1; CDR3 length: 15; CDR3 DNA: TGCGCCAGCAGCCAAGATCAGGGGGCAGGACAGCCCCAGCATTTT; CDR3 protein: CASSQDQGAGQPQHF
V gene: TRBV5-6; clone size: .; J gene: TRBJ1-3; D gene: .; CDR3 length: 17; CDR3 DNA: TGTGCCAGCAGTCTTCGCCCTGTCGGGGGAACTGGAAACACCATATATTTT; CDR3 protein: CASSLRPVGGTGNTIYF
V gene: TRBV6-5; clone size: .; J gene: TRBJ1-1; D gene: TRBD1; CDR3 length: 11; CDR3 DNA: TGTGCCAGCAGAAACAGGGGGCAGGCTTTCTTT; CDR3 protein: CASRNRGQAFF
V gene: TRBV9; clone size: .; J gene: TRBJ2-1; D gene: TRBD2; CDR3 length: 15; CDR3 DNA: TGTGCCAGCAGCCCTGGGACTAGCGGTTGGAATGAGCAGTTCTTC; CDR3 protein: CASSPGTSGWNEQFF
V gene: TRBV12-3/TRBV12-4; clone size: .; J gene: TRBJ1-2; D gene: .; CDR3 length: 13; CDR3 DNA: TGTGCCAGCAGCCCGGACAGCCTTAATGGCTACACCTTC; CDR3 protein: CASSPDSLNGYTF
V gene: TRBV7-9; clone size: few; J gene: TRBJ1-4; D gene: TRBD1; CDR3 length: 15; CDR3 DNA: TGTGCCAGCAGCAGAAAGGGACAGGGGATTGAAAAACTGTTTTTT; CDR3 protein: CASSRKGQGIEKLFF
V gene: TRBV30; clone size: .; J gene: TRBJ1-4; D gene: TRBD1; CDR3 length: 15; CDR3 DNA: TGTGCCTGGAGTGTAAGGGACAGCCTTAATGAAAAACTGTTTTTT; CDR3 protein: CAWSVRDSLNEKLFF
V gene: TRBV15; clone size: .; J gene: TRBJ1-6; D gene: .; CDR3 length: 16; CDR3 DNA: TGTGCCACCAGCGAAACAGGACAGCCAGTTAATTCACCCCTCCACTTT; CDR3 protein: CATSETGQPVNSPLHF
V gene: TRBV29-1; clone size: .; J gene: TRBJ1-1; D gene: TRBD1; CDR3 length: 13; CDR3 DNA: TGCAGCGTCGTCCGACAGGGAGGAACTGAAGCTTTCTTT; CDR3 protein: CSVVRQGGTEAFF
V gene: TRBV7-6; clone size: .; J gene: TRBJ2-2; D gene: TRBD2; CDR3 length: 15; CDR3 DNA: TGTGCCAGCAGCCCCCGGACTAGCGGGGACGGGGAGCTGTTTTTT; CDR3 protein: CASSPRTSGDGELFF
V gene: TRBV6-1; clone size: .; J gene: TRBJ1-3; D gene: TRBD1; CDR3 length: 16; CDR3 DNA: TGTGCCAGCAGTGGTAGACAGGGGCAGCTTGGAAACACCATATATTTT; CDR3 protein: CASSGRQGQLGNTIYF
V gene: TRBV18; clone size: .; J gene: TRBJ2-7; D gene: .; CDR3 length: 14; CDR3 DNA: TGTGCCAGCTCACCAGTTGCGACAGCTTACGAGCAGTACTTC; CDR3 protein: CASSPVATAYEQYF
V gene: TRBV10-3; clone size: .; J gene: TRBJ2-2; D gene: TRBD1; CDR3 length: 16; CDR3 DNA: TGTGCCATCAGTGACTCCGTTGGACAGGGTACCGGGGAGCTGTTTTTT; CDR3 protein: CAISDSVGQGTGELFF
V gene: TRBV9; clone size: .; J gene: TRBJ1-5; D gene: .; CDR3 length: 14; CDR3 DNA: TGTGCCAGCAGCGTAGGCGTGGGAGGGCAGCCCCAGCATTTT; CDR3 protein: CASSVGVGGQPQHF
V gene: TRBV14; clone size: .; J gene: TRBJ2-4; D gene: TRBD1; CDR3 length: 15; CDR3 DNA: TGTGCCAGCAGCCAAGCAGGGGGCTACGGAAACATTCAGTACTTC; CDR3 protein: CASSQAGGYGNIQYF
V gene: TRBV12-3/TRBV12-4; clone size: .; J gene: TRBJ2-3; D gene: .; CDR3 length: 13; CDR3 DNA: TGTGCCAGCAGTTTCGGTAACACAGATACGCAGTATTTT; CDR3 protein: CASSFGNTDTQYF
V gene: TRBV5-1; clone size: .; J gene: TRBJ1-2; D gene: .; CDR3 length: 13; CDR3 DNA: TGCGCCAGCAGCGTGGACAACGTATATGGCTACACCTTC; CDR3 protein: CASSVDNVYGYTF
V gene: TRBV30; clone size: once; J gene: TRBJ1-1; D gene: TRBD1; CDR3 length: 16; CDR3 DNA: TGTGCCTGGAGTGGCCGAACGACAGGGACCAACACTGAAGCTTTCTTT; CDR3 protein: CAWSGRTTGTNTEAFF
V gene: TRBV3-1/TRBV3-2; clone size: .; J gene: TRBJ1-5; D gene: .; CDR3 length: 13; CDR3 DNA: TGTGCCAGCAGCCAAGATAACAGGGCGGCCCAGCATTTT; CDR3 protein: CASSQDNRAAQHF
V gene: TRBV20-1; clone size: .; J gene: TRBJ1-1; D gene: TRBD1; CDR3 length: 13; CDR3 DNA: TGCAGTGCTAGTAAACAGGGGTACACTGAAGCTTTCTTT; CDR3 protein: CSASKQGYTEAFF
V gene: TRBV19; clone size: .; J gene: TRBJ1-2; D gene: TRBD1; CDR3 length: 14; CDR3 DNA: TGTGCCAGTAGTACCGGGACAGTGGCGAGCGGCTACACCTTC; CDR3 protein: CASSTGTVASGYTF